Listed below are T cell receptor beta chains from one sample, sequenced in a study of healthy donors' naive CD4 and CD8 T cells. From the reads, TCRdb called clonotypes with MiXCR, one entry per CDR3 protein. The table records roughly 200,000 distinct CDR3 sequences, 65% to 75% of them present only once. Input material: naive CD4+ and CD8+ T cells sorted from blood, pooled from several donors. These receptors were collected from a pool of human donors in good health; the sample pools cells from several healthy donors. Both conserved end residues are part of each CDR3. D genes are given only for firm matches. Only some rows state a clone size, as once, few, many or a class for expanded clones.

j_call | v_call | clone_size | d_call | cdr3_nt | cdr3_aa
TRBJ2-1 | TRBV27 | . | TRBD1 | TGTGCCAGCAGTTTCACAGGGGGTTACAATGAGCAGTTCTTC | CASSFTGGYNEQFF
TRBJ2-3 | TRBV5-1 | once | TRBD2 | TGCGCCAGCAGCTTGGTTAGGACTAGCACAAGAAGCACAGATACGCAGTATTTT | CASSLVRTSTRSTDTQYF
TRBJ2-3 | TRBV29-1 | . | . | TGCAGCGTTGAATCCACCCTCGGAACAGATACGCAGTATTTT | CSVESTLGTDTQYF
TRBJ2-1 | TRBV6-5 | . | . | TGTGCCAGCGCCCCGAGCGGGCCCTACAATGAGCAGTTCTTC | CASAPSGPYNEQFF
TRBJ2-7 | TRBV29-1 | . | . | TGCAGCGTTGCTTCTTGGGGTGATGCCTACGAGCAGTACTTC | CSVASWGDAYEQYF
TRBJ2-7 | TRBV29-1 | few | TRBD2 | TGCAGCGTTGCTGGACTAGCGGAATACGAGCAGTACTTC | CSVAGLAEYEQYF
TRBJ2-7 | TRBV29-1 | . | . | TGCAGCGTTGAAGGGGAAACTACCTCCTACGAGCAGTACTTC | CSVEGETTSYEQYF
TRBJ2-1 | TRBV6-2/TRBV6-3 | . | . | TGTGCCAGCAGCCTCAGGTCCAATGAGCAGTTCTTC | CASSLRSNEQFF
TRBJ2-1 | TRBV10-3 | . | . | TGTGCCATCAGTGAGGGGGACTTTTACAATGAGCAGTTCTTC | CAISEGDFYNEQFF
TRBJ1-2 | TRBV19 | . | TRBD1 | TGTGCCAGTAGTAGTTTAGGGGCAGGGGGCGGCTATGGCTACACCTTC | CASSSLGAGGGYGYTF
TRBJ2-7 | TRBV29-1 | . | . | TGCAGCGCCGAGGGACATTCCTACGAGCAGTACTTC | CSAEGHSYEQYF
TRBJ1-1 | TRBV28 | . | . | TGTGCCAGCCGGGGGGACACCTTCGAAAGAGGCGTAGTGCGGGCTTTCTTT | CASRGDTFERGVVRAFF
TRBJ1-1 | TRBV19 | . | TRBD1 | TGCCACTTTAAGACAGGGTTGGCTTTCTTT | CHFKTGLAFF
TRBJ2-2 | TRBV25-1 | . | . | TGTGCCAGCAGTGAACCGGGACGGACGAACACCGGGGAGCTGTTTTTT | CASSEPGRTNTGELFF
TRBJ2-7 | TRBV29-1 | . | TRBD1 | TGCAGCGTACAGACAGGGGTATGGCAGTACTTC | CSVQTGVWQYF
TRBJ2-3 | TRBV27 | . | TRBD2 | TGTGCCAGCAGTTCACTAGCGGGAGTATCGCCAGATACGCAGTATTTT | CASSSLAGVSPDTQYF
TRBJ1-1 | TRBV5-4 | . | . | TGTGCCAGCAGCTTGGACGGGGGCTGGACTGAAGCTTTCTTT | CASSLDGGWTEAFF
TRBJ2-5 | TRBV19 | . | TRBD2 | TGTGCCAGTAGTCCCGGGACTAGCGGGCAAGAGACCCAGTACTTC | CASSPGTSGQETQYF
TRBJ1-5 | TRBV27 | few | . | TGTGCCAGCAGTTTATCCGTTGCTCAGCCCCAGCATTTT | CASSLSVAQPQHF
TRBJ2-3 | TRBV4-3 | . | TRBD2 | TGCGCCAGCAGCCCTACAAGCGGGGAAGATACGCAGTATTTT | CASSPTSGEDTQYF
TRBJ2-5 | TRBV5-6 | . | . | TGTGCCAGCAGCTTGGGAGCAACGGAGACCCAGTACTTC | CASSLGATETQYF
TRBJ2-5 | TRBV20-1 | . | . | TGCAGTGCTAGACAGGAAGAGACCCAGTACTTC | CSARQEETQYF
TRBJ2-7 | TRBV5-5 | . | TRBD1 | TGTGCCAGCACCCGGGACAGTGACCACGAGCAGTACTTC | CASTRDSDHEQYF
TRBJ1-3 | TRBV19 | few | . | TGTGCCAGTAGTTACCTCGGGTCCAACACCATATATTTT | CASSYLGSNTIYF
TRBJ2-2 | TRBV29-1 | . | . | TGCAGCGTTGTAGCGGCGAACACCGGGGAGCTGTTTTTT | CSVVAANTGELFF
TRBJ2-3 | TRBV4-2 | once | . | TGTGCCAGCAGCCAAGAAGCAGCTAGCACAGATACGCAGTATTTT | CASSQEAASTDTQYF
TRBJ2-7 | TRBV30 | . | TRBD1 | TGTGCCTGGCGGGACAGTTCCTACGAGCAGTACTTC | CAWRDSSYEQYF
TRBJ2-5 | TRBV29-1 | few | . | TGCAGCGTTGACGATACATCCGACGGCAAGTACCAAGAGACCCAGTACTTC | CSVDDTSDGKYQETQYF
TRBJ2-7 | TRBV12-3/TRBV12-4 | . | . | TGTGCCAGCAGTCTACTATGGGTCTACGAGCAGTACTTC | CASSLLWVYEQYF
TRBJ2-7 | TRBV29-1 | . | . | TGCAGCGCCGGACGGAGCAGCTCCTACGAGCAGTACTTC | CSAGRSSSYEQYF
TRBJ2-5 | TRBV27 | . | TRBD1 | TGTGCCAGCAGTCTTGGACAGGGAGGAGCAGAGACCCAGTACTTC | CASSLGQGGAETQYF
TRBJ2-7 | TRBV6-1 | few | TRBD2 | TGTGCCAGCAGGGTAACTAGCGGGAGACTCGAGCAGTACTTC | CASRVTSGRLEQYF
TRBJ2-7 | TRBV29-1 | . | TRBD1 | TGCAGCGTTCCTGGACAGGGAAGTTATTACGAGCAGTACTTC | CSVPGQGSYYEQYF
TRBJ2-2 | TRBV2 | once | . | TGTGCCAGCAGTGGGGCGGGGGCCCTCACCGGGGAGCTGTTTTTT | CASSGAGALTGELFF
TRBJ2-1 | TRBV6-5 | once | . | TGTGCCAGCCAGATTAGTGGGATCAGCTCCTACAATGAGCAGTTCTTC | CASQISGISSYNEQFF
TRBJ2-5 | TRBV20-1 | . | . | TGCAGTGCCTCCGACAATGGGGTTGCGGGCCAGTACTTC | CSASDNGVAGQYF
TRBJ2-5 | TRBV19 | . | TRBD2 | TGTGCCAGTAGTATTATCTCGGTAGCGGGAGAGCAAGAGACCCAGTACTTC | CASSIISVAGEQETQYF
TRBJ2-5 | TRBV29-1 | . | . | TGCAGCGTTGATCGCGGGGCCCAGTACTTC | CSVDRGAQYF
TRBJ1-1 | TRBV15 | . | . | TGTGCCACCAGCAGAGATCGAGGGGTTGAAGCTTTCTTT | CATSRDRGVEAFF
TRBJ1-1 | TRBV2 | . | . | TGTGCCAGCAGCCGGTGGAACACTGAAGCTTTCTTT | CASSRWNTEAFF
TRBJ1-5 | TRBV30 | . | . | TGTGCCTGGAGTGTACCTTTAGATCAGCCCCAGCATTTT | CAWSVPLDQPQHF
TRBJ2-7 | TRBV20-1 | . | . | TGCAGTGCTAGAGATATGGGGTACGAGCAGTACTTC | CSARDMGYEQYF
TRBJ2-5 | TRBV5-6 | . | . | TGTGCCAGCAGCTTGGAAACAGGTTTAGAGACCCAGTACTTC | CASSLETGLETQYF
TRBJ1-3 | TRBV29-1 | . | . | TGCAGCGTGTCTAAGGCTGGAAACACCATATATTTT | CSVSKAGNTIYF
TRBJ1-2 | TRBV4-2 | . | . | TGTGCCAGCAGCCAAGATGCGGGAGGGGGCTATGGCTACACCTTC | CASSQDAGGGYGYTF